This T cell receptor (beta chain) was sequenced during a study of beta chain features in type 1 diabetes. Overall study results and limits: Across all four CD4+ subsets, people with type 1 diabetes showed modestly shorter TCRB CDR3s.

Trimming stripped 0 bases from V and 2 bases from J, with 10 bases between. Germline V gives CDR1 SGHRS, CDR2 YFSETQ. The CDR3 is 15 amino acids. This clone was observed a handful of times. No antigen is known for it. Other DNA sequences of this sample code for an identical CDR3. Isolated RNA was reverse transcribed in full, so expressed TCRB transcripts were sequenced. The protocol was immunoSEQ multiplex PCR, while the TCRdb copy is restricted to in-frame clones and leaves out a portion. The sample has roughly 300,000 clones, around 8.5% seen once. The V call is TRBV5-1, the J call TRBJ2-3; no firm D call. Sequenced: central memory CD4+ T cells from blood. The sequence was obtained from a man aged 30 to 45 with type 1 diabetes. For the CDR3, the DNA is TGCGCCAGCAGCTTGGGTTTAGCTGACACAGATACGCAGTATTTT. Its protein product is CASSLGLADTDTQYF.